Each of the 16 T cell receptor beta chains below was sequenced from the same sample in a study of T-cell reconstitution after alpha-beta-depleted transplantation in children. Unique molecular identifiers were used to barcode this TCRbeta library. MiXCR, applied by TCRdb to the PCR reads, yields one record per CDR3 protein. Of around 270,000 distinct CDR3 sequences listed, about 9.4% are singletons. Sequenced here: PBMCs, sampled before TCRalphabeta/CD19-depleted stem cell transplant. These receptors came from a boy younger than two with acute myeloid leukemia, due to receive a stem cell transplant.

This clonotype was counted only a few times. A much larger clone lies one base from this, so it may be a read error. The chain joins TRBV29-1 to TRBJ2-1; 13 nucleotides align to TRBD2. The CDR3 is made up of 16 amino acids. Germline CDR1 and CDR2: SQVTM and ANQGSEA. J lost 8 bases, V lost 7 bases, and 14 bases had no gene match. Written as DNA, the CDR3 is TGCAGCGCCCCACCCCACGGACTAGCGGGAGTCTATGAGCAGTTCTTC. Translated, it gives CSAPPHGLAGVYEQFF.

This clonotype has at least ten counts. This rearrangement joins TRBV20-1 to TRBJ1-2; the D is unclear. Trimming removed 2 bases at V and 1 base at J, with 8 bases between. Germline CDR1 is DFQATT and CDR2 is SNEGSKA (reference sequence). The CDR3 contains 13 residues. CDR3 DNA sequence: TGCAGTGCTAGATCTGACGGTAACTATGGCTACACCTTC. Translated, it gives CSARSDGNYGYTF.

In the case of this clonotype: Given the absence of the conserved phenylalanine or tryptophan at the CDR3 end, a read error is likely. V usage is TRBV7-2 and J usage is TRBJ2-7, with D hard to call. The CDR3 is 13 residues long. Germline CDR1 is SGHTA and CDR2 is FQGNSA. V was pared by 1 base and J by 2 bases, with 6 bases between. The CDR3 sequence is CASSLDPPYEQYS. The CDR3, as DNA: TGTGCCAGCAGCTTAGACCCGCCCTACGAGCAGTACTCC.

This clonotype was seen more than once but under ten times. The V and J genes are TRBV10-3 and TRBJ2-2, with 8 bases identical to TRBD2. V was pared by 7 bases and J by 3 bases, with 4 bases of the junction left unmatched. Germline loops: CDR1 ENHRY, CDR2 SYGVKD. The CDR3 length is 14 residues. The CDR3 is CAINPGRDTGELFF. Here the CDR3 DNA reads TGTGCCATCAACCCCGGGAGGGACACCGGGGAGCTGTTTTTT.

This clonotype occurred a few times. Here the CDR3 reads CASSLDQDGLAGENEQFF. The CDR3 DNA reads as TGTGCCAGCAGCTTAGATCAGGACGGGCTAGCGGGAGAAAATGAGCAGTTCTTC. The V and J genes are TRBV11-2 and TRBJ2-1, with 10 nucleotides matching TRBD2. V dropped 0 bases and J dropped 7; count of bases not matched to a gene: 12. The CDR3 is 18 residues long. Germline-derived CDR1 and CDR2 are SGHAT and FQNNGV. Variable domain in full (rest from reference TRBV11-2 and TRBJ2-1): EAGVAQSPRYKIIEKRQSVAFWCNPISGHATLYWYQQILGQGPKLLIQFQNNGVVDDSQLPKDRFSAERLKGVDSTLKIQPAKLEDSAVYLCASSLDQDGLAGENEQFFGPGTRLTVL.

This clonotype was counted many times. The chain combines TRBV6-5 with TRBJ1-4; 8 bases are a match to TRBD1. The CDR3 runs 15 residues. V dropped 2 bases and J dropped 5; count of bases not matched to a gene: 4. CDR1 is MNHEY, CDR2 SVGAGI, per germline. CDR3 in DNA: TGTGCCAGCAGTTACACGGACAGGGTAAATGAAAAACTGTTTTTT. Translation gives CASSYTDRVNEKLFF.

At least ten counts were recorded for this clonotype. In this CDR3 the conserved last residue, phenylalanine or tryptophan, is missing, so a read error is likely. The rearrangement joins TRBV20-1 to TRBJ2-6; tentatively, D is TRBD1 or TRBD2 (5 bases each). Germline CDR1 is DFQATT and CDR2 is SNEGSKA (reference sequence). Deletions cut 1 base from V and 0 bases from J, with 10 bases between. The CDR3 covers 16 residues. The DNA of the CDR3 is TGCAGTGCTAGAGCCGGGGCCGGCTCTGGGGCCAACGTCCTGACTTCT. This sequence encodes CSARAGAGSGANVLTS.

This clonotype was picked up many times. The CDR3 DNA follows: TGTGCCAGCAGCCTCTGGGGGAGGGCAGAAGAGACCCAGTACTTC. Protein: CASSLWGRAEETQYF. V and J are TRBV28 and TRBJ2-5; 7 nucleotides agree with TRBD2. Germline V gene data show CDR1 as MDHEN and CDR2 as SYDVKM. The junction had 10 bases not matched to a gene; V was cut back by 6 bases and J by 3 bases. This CDR3 comprises 15 residues.

Ten or more counts support this clonotype. This chain connects TRBV25-1 to TRBJ2-5, with unresolved D. V was pared by 5 bases and J by 2 bases, with 12 bases between. The CDR3 is made up of 14 amino acids. Looked up from germline, CDR1 is MGHDK and CDR2 is SYGVNS. The CDR3 DNA is TGTGCCAGCAGTCGAATACGTGGGCAAGAGACCCAGTACTTC. Its translation: CASSRIRGQETQYF.

This clonotype has ten or more counts. The V call is TRBV6-5, the J call TRBJ2-3, with a weak D call TRBD1 (6 bases). The CDR3 loop spans 14 amino acids. CDR1 and CDR2 from the germline V gene are MNHEY and SVGAGI. V was pared by 4 bases and J by 2 bases, with 10 bases between. The CDR3 region has the DNA TGTGCCAGCAGTTTAGGACAGTTCACAGATACGCAGTATTTT. As protein: CASSLGQFTDTQYF.

V usage is TRBV19 and J usage is TRBJ2-3, with 10 bases identical to TRBD2. The CDR3 length is 17 residues. Germline-derived CDR1 and CDR2 are LNHDA and SQIVND (reference sequence). After removal of 4 bases from V and 2 bases from J, the junction contained 9 bases not matched to a gene. CDR3 residues: CASSNPRLAGDTDTQYF. The DNA for the CDR3 is TGTGCCAGTAGTAACCCCCGGCTAGCGGGGGACACAGATACGCAGTATTTT.

This clonotype was observed many times. The rearrangement joins TRBV2 to TRBJ2-1; D ambiguous. V lost 6 bases, J lost 7 bases, and 13 bases lay in between. The CDR3 contains 13 residues. Germline V CDR1 and CDR2: SNHLY, FYNNEI. CDR3 in amino acids: CASSRLGRNEQFF. CDR3 in DNA: TGTGCCAGCAGCCGGCTAGGCCGGAATGAGCAGTTCTTC.

This clonotype came up many times. The chain recombines TRBV12-3 or TRBV12-4 with TRBJ1-5; 8 positions agree with TRBD1. The J segment lost 11 bases and the V segment lost 5 bases, leaving 11 bases of the junction unmatched. The CDR3 runs to 14 residues. DNA of the CDR3: TGTGCCAGCAGTCGACGGACAGGGTTTGGGGCCCAGCATTTT. Translating it yields CASSRRTGFGAQHF.

The table lists this clonotype with many counts. The J gene is TRBJ1-1, the V gene TRBV20-1; no reliable D call. V was cut by 3 bases and J by 5 bases, with 19 bases left in between. Germline V gene sequence: CDR1 DFQATT, CDR2 SNEGSKA (reference sequence). This CDR3 has 15 amino acids. The CDR3 nucleotides are TGCAGTGCTAGCCCATTCCGGGAGATAAGAACTGAAGCTTTCTTT. It yields the protein CSASPFREIRTEAFF.

This clonotype was observed many times. The V gene is TRBV4-3, the J gene TRBJ2-7; 14 bases align to TRBD2. This CDR3 is 20 amino acids long. Looked up from germline, CDR1 is LGHNA and CDR2 is YSLEER. Losses at the gene ends were 1 base for V and 7 bases for J; bases not matched to a gene: 18. In nucleotides, the CDR3 is TGCGCCAGCAGCCAAGCCCCCCCGCCCGGGACTAGCGGGAGAGCTGAAGAGCAGTACTTC. Amino acids: CASSQAPPPGTSGRAEEQYF.

This clonotype was recorded many times. The chain joins TRBV29-1 to TRBJ2-7; D might be TRBD1 (6 bases). The CDR3 runs 11 residues. CDR1 and CDR2 (germline): SQVTM, ANQGSEA. V was cut by 7 bases and J by 4 bases, with 11 bases left in between. The CDR3 region is CSGQVGYEQYF. The CDR3 bases are TGCAGCGGACAGGTGGGGTACGAGCAGTACTTC.